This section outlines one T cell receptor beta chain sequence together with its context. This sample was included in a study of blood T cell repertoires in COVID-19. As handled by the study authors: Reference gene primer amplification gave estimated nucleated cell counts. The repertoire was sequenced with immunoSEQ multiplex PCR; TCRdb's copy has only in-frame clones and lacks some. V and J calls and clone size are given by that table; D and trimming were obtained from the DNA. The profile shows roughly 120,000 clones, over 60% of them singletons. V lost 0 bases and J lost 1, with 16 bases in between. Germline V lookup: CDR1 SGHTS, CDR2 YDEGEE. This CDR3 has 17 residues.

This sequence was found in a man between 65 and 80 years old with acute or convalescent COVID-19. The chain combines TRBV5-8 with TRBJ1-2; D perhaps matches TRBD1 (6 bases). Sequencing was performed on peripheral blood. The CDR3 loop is CASSLEQGWGDNYGYTF. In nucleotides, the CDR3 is TGTGCCAGCAGCTTGGAACAGGGTTGGGGAGATAACTATGGCTACACCTTC.